These 20 T cell receptor beta chains share one sample of origin, sequenced in a study of OX40 agonist ivuxolimab in advanced cancers. Only in-frame clones appear in the TCRdb table, and some are missing; sequencing was by immunoSEQ multiplex PCR. This sample has roughly 120,000 clones; under 95% occur once, and the top ten carry more than 0.7%. This specimen consisted of CD4+ or CD8+ T cells sorted from blood, obtained in a trial of the OX40 agonist ivuxolimab. Every receptor here comes from an adult with an advanced solid tumor such as melanoma, head and neck, liver or kidney cancer.

The chain couples TRBV25-1 to TRBJ2-3; D tentatively fits TRBD1 or TRBD2 (5 bases each). V dropped 3 bases and J dropped 4 bases, with 17 bases sitting between them. Germline CDR1 is MGHDK and CDR2 is SYGVNS. The CDR3 is 16 amino acids. Written as DNA, the CDR3 is TGTGCCAGCAGTGATCAGCCGGGACCGAGGGCAGATACGCAGTATTTT. Residues: CASSDQPGPRADTQYF.

DNA for the CDR3: TGTGCCAGCAGTCATGGGGGGCGATCAGATACGCAGTATTTT. It yields the protein CASSHGGRSDTQYF. The chain joins TRBV6-4 to TRBJ2-3; D may correspond to TRBD1 or TRBD2 (6 bases each). The germline V gene encodes CDR1 MRHNA and CDR2 SNTAGT. The CDR3 is 14 amino acids. V was clipped by 5 bases and J by 4 bases, with 13 bases between them.

This chain uses TRBV9 with TRBJ1-2; possible D gene TRBD1, 6 bases. The CDR3 has 15 amino acids. Germline lookup yields CDR1 SGDLS and CDR2 YYNGEE. V was pared by 0 bases and J by 8 bases, with 17 bases between. Here the CDR3 reads CASSVVGGEGEGYTF. CDR3 coding DNA: TGTGCCAGCAGCGTAGTAGGGGGAGAAGGGGAAGGCTACACCTTC.

The chain links TRBV18 to TRBJ2-2, with D perhaps matching TRBD2 (5 bases). The CDR3 runs to 14 residues. Trimming took 5 bases from V and 3 from J, leaving 10 bases between them. Per germline, CDR1 KGHSH and CDR2 LQKENI. The CDR3 spells CASSIWRDTGELFF. The CDR3 bases are TGTGCCAGCTCAATCTGGCGGGACACCGGGGAGCTGTTTTTT.

The V and J genes are TRBV11-2 and TRBJ2-1; tentatively, D is TRBD1 (6 bases). V was clipped by 7 bases and J by 4 bases, with 20 bases between them. Germline V gives CDR1 SGHAT, CDR2 FQNNGV. The CDR3 runs 16 residues. This CDR3 reads CASTLDRPRSYNEQFF. The DNA for the CDR3 is TGTGCCAGCACCCTCGACAGGCCCCGCTCATACAATGAGCAGTTCTTC.

There are a few counts of this clone. This rearrangement joins TRBV7-2 to TRBJ2-7; 11 bases map to TRBD2. V was pared by 2 bases and J by 3 bases, with 3 bases of the junction left unmatched. Germline CDR1 reads SGHTA; CDR2 reads FQGNSA. CDR3 length: 15 amino acids. The DNA for the CDR3 is TGTGCCAGCAGCTTATCCGGGACTAGCGGCTACGAGCAGTACTTC. Translation gives CASSLSGTSGYEQYF.

V gene TRBV11-2 combines with J gene TRBJ1-3; TRBD1 matches 8 bases. The germline gives CDR1 SGHAT, CDR2 FQNNGV. V lost 3 bases, J lost 0 bases, and 7 bases stayed unmatched. The CDR3 totals 17 residues. The CDR3 DNA sequence: TGTGCCAGCAGCTTTGTAACAGGGGGAAACTCTGGAAACACCATATATTTT. The encoded protein is CASSFVTGGNSGNTIYF.

This chain uses TRBV28 with TRBJ1-5, with 10 nucleotides matching TRBD1. V shed 8 bases and J 6 bases; nucleotides not matched to a gene: 10. Germline V gives CDR1 MDHEN, CDR2 SYDVKM. CDR3 length: 15 amino acids. The CDR3 sequence: CASRFPGQGFQPQHF. The CDR3 DNA sequence: TGTGCCAGCCGCTTCCCGGGACAGGGGTTTCAGCCCCAGCATTTT.

The chain combines TRBV6-5 with TRBJ1-1; perhaps TRBD1 as D (5 bases). CDR1 is MNHEY and CDR2 is SVGAGI in the germline V gene. V was cut by 1 base and J by 5 bases, with 17 bases left in between. The CDR3 is made up of 16 amino acids. CDR3 protein: CASSYWGPGHGTEAFF. DNA of the CDR3: TGTGCCAGCAGTTACTGGGGCCCGGGGCATGGGACTGAAGCTTTCTTT.

The rearrangement uses TRBV5-1 and TRBJ2-1, with 10 bases that match TRBD2. Looked up from germline, CDR1 is SGHRS and CDR2 is YFSETQ. V lost 4 bases, J lost 8 bases, and 9 bases stayed unmatched. This CDR3 region has 15 residues. The chain's CDR3 is CASSNVAGGLDEQFF. The DNA of the CDR3 is TGCGCCAGCAGCAACGTAGCGGGAGGCCTGGATGAGCAGTTCTTC.

This clone was recorded once. The chain recombines TRBV12-5 with TRBJ2-7, with a possible D match to TRBD1 (5 bases). Trimming shortened V by 6 bases and J by 5 bases, and 14 bases separated the two germline ends. The germline gives CDR1 LGHNT, CDR2 FRNRAP. This CDR3 has 13 amino acids. The DNA for the CDR3 is TGTGCTAGTGGCATCAGGGTCAGCGACGAGCAGTACTTC. Protein product: CASGIRVSDEQYF.

The V gene is TRBV7-9, the J gene TRBJ2-1; D unclear. The germline V gene has CDR1 SEHNR and CDR2 FQNEAQ (reference sequence). This CDR3 has 12 residues. Trimming took 5 bases from V and 9 from J, leaving 11 bases between them. The DNA for the CDR3 is TGTGCCAGCAGCCCCAATTTAGGTGAGCAGTTCTTC. Amino acid sequence: CASSPNLGEQFF.

The chain couples TRBV7-3 to TRBJ2-3; no definite D call. The CDR3 is 14 residues long. Germline V gives CDR1 SGHTA, CDR2 FQGTGA. The V end lost 0 bases, the J end lost 1 base, and 5 bases lay between the germline ends. The CDR3 reads CASSLTMGTDTQYF. The CDR3 bases are TGTGCCAGCAGCTTAACCATGGGCACAGATACGCAGTATTTT.

The V call is TRBV18, the J call TRBJ2-7, with 7 bases lining up with TRBD1. The V segment lost 3 bases and the J segment 5 bases; nucleotides outside the gene matches: 7. Germline values: CDR1 KGHSH, CDR2 LQKENI. The CDR3 runs 14 residues. CDR3 DNA: TGTGCCAGCTCACCGGATAGACAGGGCAACGAGCAGTACTTC. Translating gives CASSPDRQGNEQYF.

This clone was recorded once. The chain recombines TRBV4-3 with TRBJ2-1; no definite D call. The V gene lost 1 base and the J gene lost 2 bases, with 3 bases spanning the gap. The germline V gene encodes CDR1 LGHNA and CDR2 YSLEER. The CDR3 loop spans 13 amino acids. The CDR3 spells CASSQGPYNEQFF. The CDR3, as DNA: TGCGCCAGCAGCCAAGGACCCTACAATGAGCAGTTCTTC.

The V gene is TRBV19, the J gene TRBJ2-6; the D gene could be TRBD1 or TRBD2 (5 bases each). Per germline, CDR1 LNHDA and CDR2 SQIVND (reference sequence). Trimming removed 6 bases from V and 4 bases from J, with 13 bases in between. The CDR3 runs to 15 residues. CDR3 nucleotides: TGTGCCAGTAGGGGTGGGGGAACCGGGGCCAACGTCCTGACTTTC. Translating gives CASRGGGTGANVLTF. Supplemented by reference TRBV19 and TRBJ2-6, the full variable domain reads DGGITQSPKYLFRKEGQNVTLSCEQNLNHDAMYWYRQDPGQGLRLIYYSQIVNDFQKGDIAEGYSVSREKKESFPLTVTSAQKNPTAFYLCASRGGGTGANVLTFGAGSRLTVL.

The chain links TRBV28 to TRBJ2-1; the D gene could be TRBD1 or TRBD2 (8 bases each). Germline CDR1 reads MDHEN; CDR2 reads SYDVKM. V shed 6 bases and J shed 5 bases, with 32 bases lying between them. This CDR3 has 20 residues. The CDR3 DNA follows: TGTGCCAGCAGACCCCGGACAGGGATGGGGATAGCGGGGATGAACAATGAGCAGTTCTTC. Its translation: CASRPRTGMGIAGMNNEQFF.

The rearrangement uses TRBV18 and TRBJ1-4; TRBD1 agrees at 9 bases. V was clipped by 3 bases and J by 5 bases; unmatched bases: 16. CDR1 KGHSH and CDR2 LQKENI come from the germline V gene. The CDR3 is 19 amino acids. This CDR3 reads CASSPLRGTGSALNEKLFF. In DNA, the CDR3 is TGTGCCAGCTCACCGCTTCGCGGGACAGGGTCCGCTTTGAATGAAAAACTGTTTTTT.

V and J are TRBV28 and TRBJ1-2, with 8 positions matching TRBD1. V lost 6 bases to trimming and J lost 8 bases; unmatched junction nucleotides: 11. This CDR3 contains 14 residues. Germline CDR1 MDHEN, CDR2 SYDVKM. The CDR3: CASSLRQGLRGYTF. DNA for the CDR3: TGTGCCAGCAGCCTGAGACAGGGGCTGAGGGGCTACACCTTC.

This chain connects TRBV28 to TRBJ2-1; the D is unclear. V was clipped by 9 bases and J by 4 bases, with 10 bases between them. The CDR3 contains 12 residues. CDR1 MDHEN and CDR2 SYDVKM come from the germline V gene. The CDR3 nucleotides are TGTGCCAGTACTACCTATTACAATGAGCAGTTCTTC. This sequence encodes CASTTYYNEQFF.